This TCR beta chain was found in a study of metastatic and nonmetastatic thyroid tumors. In the study overall: Comparative analysis of repertoires was undertaken across blood and tumor or nodule tissue obtained from malignant and benign thyroid patients.

This clone is medium-sized within its sample. Its antigen is unknown. Original processing notes: CDR3 differences across clinicopathological groups were used to build a distant-metastasis classifier for papillary thyroid cancer. TCRdb re-called the PCR reads with MiXCR. V and J calls and clone size were set by TCRdb, not the authors. The sample yields about 31,000 clones, approximately 20% seen once. Study-wide findings and caveats: Significantly higher TCR beta diversity was reportedly seen in malignant thyroid tumors than benign nodules, in blood and tumor.

No treatment had been given to any patient before thyroid surgery. After removal of 2 bases from V and 3 bases from J, the junction contained 7 bases not matched to a gene. The CDR3 consists of 16 residues. The V gene's germline CDR1 is MNHNS and CDR2 SASEGT. What was sequenced was blood. V is TRBV6-1 and J is TRBJ2-5, with 9 bases identical to TRBD2. This receptor was identified in a female donor with papillary thyroid cancer or a benign thyroid nodule (not recorded which). Some clones in this sample may be carry-over from other donors' samples. CDR3 protein: CASSETEAGGKETQYF. In DNA, the CDR3 is TGTGCCAGCAGTGAAACCGAAGCGGGGGGAAAAGAGACCCAGTACTTC.